These 16 T cell receptor beta chains share one sample of origin, sequenced in a study of T cells in women clearing cervical HPV infection. Sequenced by immunoSEQ multiplex PCR; TCRdb stores in-frame clones only, minus some. The listing records under 40,000 clones. Sequenced material: blood buffy coat. All receptors come from a woman aged 18-70 years with a cervical HPV16 infection that either progressed to CIN3+ or cleared (not recorded which).

As for this clone: With the read ending 3 residues before the CDR3 end, the germline J gene is used to fill in that end. J is TRBJ2-1 and V is TRBV20-1; 12 bases are shared with TRBD2. Trimming at V came to 3 bases and at J to 5 bases, leaving 2 bases not matched to a gene. This CDR3 is 14 amino acids long. The germline V gene encodes CDR1 DFQATT and CDR2 SNEGSKA (reference sequence). The CDR3 DNA, read in part, is TGCAGTGCTAGGGGGACTAGCGGGCACAATGAG. This gives the protein CSARGTSGHNE. The whole CDR3 protein reads CSARGTSGHNEQFF.

On this clone: The CDR3 goes on 3 residues after the read ends, and that part is filled in from the germline J gene. The V gene is TRBV7-3, the J gene TRBJ1-1; D not certain. This CDR3 is built from 14 residues. The germline V gene encodes CDR1 SGHTA and CDR2 FQGTGA. V was cut by 7 bases and J by 1 base, with 13 bases left in between. The DNA read from the CDR3 is TGTGCCAGCAATAGTAGATTTTCGAACACTGAA. It codes for CASNSRFSNTE. The whole CDR3 protein is CASNSRFSNTEAFF.

On this clone itself: Read data end 3 residues before the CDR3 end; the end is taken from the germline J gene. V gene TRBV7-9 combines with J gene TRBJ1-5, with D maybe TRBD1 (5 bases). There are 14 residues in the CDR3. Trimming removed 5 bases at V and 3 bases at J, with 11 bases between. Germline V gives CDR1 SEHNR, CDR2 FQNEAQ (reference sequence). The chain's CDR3 is CASSQTDFNQPQHF. The covered CDR3 bases are TGTGCCAGCAGCCAGACAGATTTCAATCAGCCC.

Notes on this clone: The read ends 3 residues before the CDR3 terminus; that terminus is restored from the germline J gene. The genes are TRBV18 and TRBJ1-1; D might be TRBD1 (6 bases). Trimming cost V 8 bases and J 3 bases, with 22 bases left between them. The CDR3 consists of 16 residues. Germline CDR1 is KGHSH and CDR2 is LQKENI. This CDR3 reads CASAPSLYREDTEAFF. The covered CDR3 bases are TGTGCCAGCGCTCCAAGCTTGTACAGGGAGGACACTGAA.

The CDR3 spells CASSVREDSPLFF. The DNA read from the CDR3 is TGTGCCAGCAGTGTCAGGGAGGATTCACCA. The chain joins TRBV6-1 to TRBJ1-4; TRBD1 is a possible D gene (5 bases). The observed sequence ends 3 residues before the CDR3 terminus, with the missing tail filled in from the germline J gene. In germline, CDR1 is MNHNS, CDR2 SASEGT. The CDR3 is made up of 13 amino acids.

Remarks on this clone: The read ends 3 residues before the CDR3 terminus; that terminus is restored from the germline J gene. The chain carries TRBV19 and TRBJ2-1, with a weak D call TRBD2 (6 bases). The CDR3 sequence is 14 residues long. Germline V gene lookup returns CDR1 LNHDA and CDR2 SQIVND (reference sequence). Trimming took off 3 bases at V and 5 bases at J, with 11 bases between the two ends. The CDR3 region is CASSIGLANNEQFF. The sequenced part of the CDR3 DNA is TGTGCCAGTAGTATTGGGCTAGCGAACAATGAG.

As for this clone: The observed sequence ends 3 residues before the CDR3 terminus, with the missing tail filled in from the germline J gene. The V gene is TRBV5-1, the J gene TRBJ1-2; 12 nucleotides agree with TRBD1. Germline V lookup: CDR1 SGHRS, CDR2 YFSETQ. V lost 3 bases and J lost 5; bases outside the gene matches: 5. CDR3 length: 15 amino acids. The CDR3 reads CASSWGQGAGYGYTF. Partial CDR3 DNA: TGCGCCAGCAGCTGGGGACAGGGGGCTGGGTATGGC.

Concerning this clone itself: The read stops 3 residues short of the end of the CDR3; the missing end is completed from the germline J gene. The chain carries TRBV5-1 and TRBJ1-4, with D perhaps TRBD1 (5 bases). The CDR3 consists of 16 residues. V was trimmed by 0 bases and J by 0 bases, leaving 9 bases between them. The germline CDR1 and CDR2 sequences are SGHRS and YFSETQ. The CDR3 sequence: CASSLAAGATNEKLFF. The CDR3 bases that were read are TGCGCCAGCAGCTTGGCCGCGGGGGCAACTAATGAAAAA.

The sequenced part of the CDR3 DNA is TGTGCCACCAGTGCCACCCCTAGCGGGAGGGGGTTGAATACG. This gives the protein CATSATPSGRGLNT. The full-length CDR3 reads as CATSATPSGRGLNTQYF. V and J are TRBV24-1 and TRBJ2-3, with TRBD2 matching 12 bases. The read terminates 3 residues before the CDR3 end, so the remaining end is supplied by the germline J gene. The V gene's germline CDR1 is KGHDR and CDR2 SFDVKD. The CDR3 covers 17 residues. The V and J ends lost 5 bases and 7 bases, in that order; junction bases with no gene match: 12.

In regard to this clone: Compared with germline, one end of the junction differs, possibly owing to a read error. The read finishes 3 residues shy of the CDR3 end, and the germline J gene is used to complete it. The identical CDR3 is also encoded by other nucleotide sequences in the sample. This chain uses TRBV18 with TRBJ2-1; D gene unclear. CDR1 and CDR2 from the germline V gene are KGHSH and LQKENI. This CDR3 comprises 18 residues. CDR3 DNA (partial): TGTGCCAGCTCCCCACCGTTCTTGGGCTCGAGCTCCTACAATGAG. It is translated as CASSPPFLGSSSYNE. The full-length CDR3 reads as CASSPPFLGSSSYNEQFF.

Concerning this clone itself: From the germline J gene comes the end of the CDR3, since the read stops 3 residues before it. V and J are TRBV20-1 and TRBJ2-7, with 7 bases matching TRBD2. Germline V CDR1 and CDR2: DFQATT, SNEGSKA (reference sequence). Trimming cost V 5 bases and J 2 bases; bases outside gene matches: 18. CDR3 length: 17 residues. This CDR3 reads CSALGDSSGTIPYEQYF. The part of the CDR3 DNA that was read is TGCAGTGCTCTCGGAGATTCTAGCGGCACAATTCCCTACGAG.

CDR3 DNA (partial): TGTGCCAGTAGTATAGACAGGTATTCCTACGAG. It yields the protein CASSIDRYSYE. The CDR3 in full is CASSIDRYSYEQYF. The gene calls are TRBV19 and TRBJ2-7; D uncertain. The read ends 3 residues early relative to the CDR3; the germline J gene fills the gap. This CDR3 has 14 residues. Trimming took 0 bases from V and 1 from J, leaving 7 bases between them. CDR1 and CDR2 from the germline V gene are LNHDA and SQIVND (reference sequence).

On this clone itself: Sequencing ends 3 residues short of the CDR3 end; the germline J gene provides the rest. The rearrangement joins TRBV20-1 to TRBJ2-7; 9 positions agree with TRBD1. CDR3 length equals 13 residues. V lost 5 bases, J lost 4 bases, and 6 bases stayed unmatched. Germline V CDR1 and CDR2: DFQATT, SNEGSKA (reference sequence). CDR3: CSAFGDRGYEQYF. The covered CDR3 bases are TGCAGTGCTTTTGGAGACAGGGGGTACGAG.

Concerning this clone itself: The DNA ends 3 residues before the CDR3 does, and the rest of the CDR3 is filled in from the germline J gene. The rearrangement joins TRBV6-1 to TRBJ1-2; 10 bases align to TRBD1. This CDR3 comprises 17 residues. Germline CDR1 is MNHNS and CDR2 is SASEGT. V was clipped by 2 bases and J by 5 bases; unmatched bases: 11. CDR3 sequence: CASSEWWGDRGIYGYTF. The CDR3 bases that were read are TGTGCCAGCAGTGAATGGTGGGGGGACAGGGGAATTTATGGC.

As concerns this clone: The CDR3 goes on 3 residues after the read ends, and that part is filled in from the germline J gene. The chain combines TRBV5-1 with TRBJ1-1; 10 positions match TRBD1. V lost 3 bases to trimming and J lost 6 bases; unmatched junction nucleotides: 8. The CDR3 consists of 15 residues. CDR1 and CDR2 (germline): SGHRS, YFSETQ. This CDR3 reads CASSSRTGGAAEAFF. CDR3 bases read: TGCGCCAGCAGCTCCAGGACAGGGGGGGCAGCTGAA.

Remarks on this clone: The CDR3 end is not reached by the read, which stops 3 residues before it; the germline J gene fills it in. This chain uses TRBV6-2 or TRBV6-3 with TRBJ2-7; 7 bases are shared with TRBD1. The V gene end was trimmed by 6 bases and the J gene end by 6 bases; junction bases not matched to a gene: 11. Germline CDR1 is MNHEY and CDR2 is SVGEGT. This CDR3 comprises 14 residues. CDR3: CASSDPGQSLEQYF. Partial CDR3 DNA: TGTGCCAGCAGCGACCCGGGACAGAGCCTCGAG.